This T cell receptor (beta chain) originates from a study of long-term antiretroviral therapy in people with HIV (dated by TCRdb to between 2022 and 2023). In terms of the full investigation: The earliest samples were collected roughly a decade before the 2015 WHO recommendation for immediate ART, at a time when ART was usually postponed until CD4 counts fell. Whether ART initiation and durable HIV suppression were associated with changes in peripheral blood TRB repertoire composition and diversity was tested in a retrospective serial study. The cohort contributed roughly 190 cryopreserved PBMC samples from around 30 adults with confirmed HIV infection, collected serially over a mean of approximately six years (range 1-12). Among the approximately 30 participants with HIV, eleven to twelve were female. No cross-contamination during QIAcube processing was shown when test extractions of a monoclonal T-cell line were performed alongside about 33 polyclonal samples.

Regarding this clone: The antigen this receptor binds is unknown. No base-level quality is on record; no much larger clone is a single base apart.

Sequencing of the TRB variable region was done with the immunoSEQ hsTCRB v3.0 assay at survey level resolution. A depth of roughly 40,000-55,000 T-cell genomes per sample was targeted for TRB sequencing. An Illumina MiSeq with a v3 150-cycle kit was used to sequence the pooled TRB libraries. As for the authors' bioinformatics: Repertoire analysis was performed in R inside a reproducible Nextflow workflow that covered QC, data transformation and analysis. LymphoSeq2, an R package for exploring AIRR-Seq data, was used to implement custom analyses. Several samples that yielded fewer than 5000 total TRB sequences were excluded, so that under 200 HIV repertoires were analyzed. Of the roughly 190 retained HIV repertoires, over 55 were collected before and 120 to 130 after ART initiation. Repertoires were downsampled to 5000 TRB nucleotide sequences, and summary statistics were averaged over 100 downsampling iterations. TRB sequences were retained for analysis only if CDR3 regions of at least seven amino acids were present. Diversity was assessed using a clonality score derived from Shannon entropy and using the Gini coefficient. In the repertoire networks, any two of the top 5000 CDR3 amino acid sequences were connected whenever the two sequences differed by an edit distance of one. For TRB CDR3 amino acid sequences, antigen specificity groups and MHC restriction were predicted with GLIPH2. To flag known associations with CMV, EBV, HIV or tissue antigens, CDR3 amino acid sequences were compared against VDJdb and McPAS-TCR. Pre-ART, post-ART and control groups were compared with Wilcoxon signed-rank tests and Holm-Bonferroni correction. Not all clones reach the TCRdb copy of this immuneACCESS table, which keeps in-frame sequences only. Checked studies attribute under half of the gap to unresolved V genes and leave the rest unexplained. Clonal size and the V and J genes are those of that table, whereas D and trimming came from the DNA. Counted in this sample were tens of thousands of clones; over 70% of them appeared once. Of the sample, roughly 16% falls within the top ten clones.

Participants were included only if at least one PBMC sample before ART initiation and at least two post-ART samples were available. All participants with HIV were treated in the United States of America. Before DNA extraction, cryopreserved samples of about 0.95-11 million PBMC were thawed and washed. At the time of the earliest PBMC sample, participants with HIV were aged between about 20 and 54 years. PBMC samples were contributed by each participant from 1-4 timepoints before ART initiation and 2-8 timepoints after ART initiation, with a median of 7 samples. Serial HIV viral load, CD4+ T-cell count, ART history and demographic data were obtained for every participant. Genomic DNA was extracted from unsorted PBMC with a Qiagen kit on a QIAcube, with processing performed in batches of 12 samples. As encoded in the germline V gene (reference sequence), CDR1 is LNHDA while CDR2 is SQIVND. The germline V end is reduced by 6 bases and the J end by 0 bases; junction bases left unmatched: 3. Spanning cysteine to phenylalanine, the CDR3 consists of 15 amino acids. The DNA shown is the 45-base CDR3, in frame from base 1.

Results the study describes overall, beyond this receptor: Starting ART was linked to a significant rise in TRB diversity, yet even with long-term ART the diversity remained significantly lower than in transplant donor controls. The samples span the years 2004 to 2017, and the ART regimens used may be less effective than current regimens. Because PBMC availability was limited, only the TCR beta chain was sequenced, with no alpha chain pairing. Expanded TRB clones identified before ART initiation dominated the repertoire at all time points, although this dominance fluctuated and declined in many PLHIV after ART. Compared with controls, HIV repertoires had narrower CDR3 length ranges, and the network structure pointed to an antigen-experienced repertoire that shifted only slightly toward naive after ART. No data were available on ART adherence, viral resistance or therapy changes, limiting inferences about post-ART repertoire changes. Because pre-ART samples had limited cell numbers, unsorted PBMC were profiled rather than sorted CD4+ and CD8+ T cells.

The chain joins TRBV19 to TRBJ2-3; 10 middle bases align to TRBD2. The source is a young man with HIV. Source: unsorted PBMCs, taken around 4.2 years after starting antiretroviral therapy. The CDR3 reads CASRSGLASTDTQYF. The DNA sequence is as follows: TGTGCCAGTAGGTCGGGACTAGCGAGCACAGATACGCAGTATTTT.